This is a list of T cell receptor beta chains from one sample in a study of technical replicates of blood from a handful of donors. Only in-frame clones appear in the TCRdb table, and some are missing; sequencing was by immunoSEQ multiplex PCR. The data hold tens of thousands of clones, with approximately 96% observed a single time. Sequenced: T cells isolated from PBMCs. Receptors were obtained from a human donor in good health. CDR3s include the opening cysteine and the closing phenylalanine or tryptophan. Each record gives: clone size, D gene, V gene, J gene, CDR3 protein, CDR3 DNA. The D gene is left open where the match is weak. Where a row states a size, it is once, few, many or the class of an expanded clone; other rows omit it.

clone size: -; D gene: -; V gene: TRBV30; J gene: TRBJ1-1; CDR3 protein: CAWGRGAGTEAFF; CDR3 DNA: TGTGCCTGGGGACGGGGAGCCGGCACTGAAGCTTTCTTT
clone size: -; D gene: TRBD1; V gene: TRBV6-5; J gene: TRBJ2-7; CDR3 protein: CASSYGTGGVEQYF; CDR3 DNA: TGTGCCAGCAGTTACGGGACAGGGGGCGTCGAGCAGTACTTC
clone size: -; D gene: -; V gene: TRBV5-1; J gene: TRBJ1-1; CDR3 protein: CASSFVRERDNYTEAFF; CDR3 DNA: TGCGCCAGCAGCTTTGTGCGAGAGAGGGACAACTACACTGAAGCTTTCTTT
clone size: -; D gene: TRBD2; V gene: TRBV19; J gene: TRBJ2-7; CDR3 protein: CASSSERERTYEQYF; CDR3 DNA: TGTGCCAGTAGTTCAGAGCGGGAGCGTACCTACGAGCAGTACTTC
clone size: -; D gene: -; V gene: TRBV5-1; J gene: TRBJ2-7; CDR3 protein: CASSLVGQSSYEQYF; CDR3 DNA: TGCGCCAGCAGCTTGGTGGGGCAGAGCTCCTACGAGCAGTACTTC
clone size: -; D gene: TRBD1; V gene: TRBV9; J gene: TRBJ2-7; CDR3 protein: CASSESTGQGYEQYF; CDR3 DNA: TGTGCCAGCAGCGAATCGACAGGGCAGGGCTACGAGCAGTACTTC
clone size: -; D gene: -; V gene: TRBV6-5; J gene: TRBJ1-4; CDR3 protein: CASSITVPNEKLFF; CDR3 DNA: TGTGCCAGCAGCATAACAGTTCCTAATGAAAAACTGTTTTTT
clone size: -; D gene: TRBD1; V gene: TRBV6-1; J gene: TRBJ2-7; CDR3 protein: CASRPRDSNYEQYF; CDR3 DNA: TGTGCCAGCAGACCCCGGGACAGTAACTACGAGCAGTACTTC
clone size: -; D gene: -; V gene: TRBV5-8; J gene: TRBJ2-7; CDR3 protein: CASSLPGLVYEQYF; CDR3 DNA: TGTGCCAGCAGCTTGCCAGGGTTGGTCTACGAGCAGTACTTC
clone size: -; D gene: TRBD1; V gene: TRBV19; J gene: TRBJ1-2; CDR3 protein: CASGKGQGHGYTF; CDR3 DNA: TGTGCCAGTGGAAAAGGACAGGGCCATGGCTACACCTTC
clone size: -; D gene: TRBD1; V gene: TRBV19; J gene: TRBJ1-5; CDR3 protein: CASKMGQGDQPQHF; CDR3 DNA: TGTGCCAGTAAAATGGGACAGGGTGATCAGCCCCAGCATTTT
clone size: -; D gene: -; V gene: TRBV6-6; J gene: TRBJ1-2; CDR3 protein: CASSSEANYGYTF; CDR3 DNA: TGTGCCAGCAGCTCGGAGGCTAACTATGGCTACACCTTC
clone size: -; D gene: -; V gene: TRBV11-1; J gene: TRBJ1-1; CDR3 protein: CASSRQVTFNTEAFF; CDR3 DNA: TGTGCCAGCAGCCGACAGGTAACTTTCAACACTGAAGCTTTCTTT
clone size: -; D gene: -; V gene: TRBV9; J gene: TRBJ2-5; CDR3 protein: CASSSIAVKGETQYF; CDR3 DNA: TGTGCCAGCAGTTCTATAGCGGTTAAGGGGGAGACCCAGTACTTC
clone size: -; D gene: TRBD2; V gene: TRBV19; J gene: TRBJ2-2; CDR3 protein: CASLAGVPGELFF; CDR3 DNA: TGTGCCAGTTTAGCGGGAGTCCCCGGGGAGCTGTTTTTT
clone size: -; D gene: -; V gene: TRBV29-1; J gene: TRBJ2-2; CDR3 protein: CSSITGGTGELFF; CDR3 DNA: TGCAGCTCTATCACCGGCGGTACCGGGGAGCTGTTTTTT
clone size: -; D gene: -; V gene: TRBV14; J gene: TRBJ2-2; CDR3 protein: CASSQIQPRDTGELFF; CDR3 DNA: TGTGCCAGCAGCCAAATCCAACCTCGGGACACCGGGGAGCTGTTTTTT
clone size: -; D gene: TRBD2; V gene: TRBV5-1; J gene: TRBJ2-5; CDR3 protein: CASSSSLAGVWGETQYF; CDR3 DNA: TGCGCCAGCAGCTCATCACTAGCGGGAGTGTGGGGGGAGACCCAGTACTTC
clone size: once; D gene: TRBD2; V gene: TRBV7-3; J gene: TRBJ2-1; CDR3 protein: CASSTLTSAGVGYNEQFF; CDR3 DNA: TGTGCCAGCAGCACACTAACGTCAGCGGGAGTGGGTTACAATGAGCAGTTCTTC
clone size: -; D gene: -; V gene: TRBV2; J gene: TRBJ2-7; CDR3 protein: CASSESRYITYEQYF; CDR3 DNA: TGTGCCAGCAGTGAATCGCGGTACATTACCTACGAGCAGTACTTC
clone size: -; D gene: TRBD2; V gene: TRBV28; J gene: TRBJ2-7; CDR3 protein: CASTPGGPEQYF; CDR3 DNA: TGTGCCAGCACCCCGGGAGGCCCCGAGCAGTACTTC
clone size: -; D gene: -; V gene: TRBV29-1; J gene: TRBJ1-4; CDR3 protein: CSVRTVTDNEKLFF; CDR3 DNA: TGCAGCGTTCGAACGGTGACAGATAATGAAAAACTGTTTTTT
clone size: -; D gene: TRBD1; V gene: TRBV27; J gene: TRBJ2-2; CDR3 protein: CASSLRQGAGELFF; CDR3 DNA: TGTGCCAGCAGTCTTAGACAGGGTGCCGGGGAGCTGTTTTTT
clone size: -; D gene: -; V gene: TRBV2; J gene: TRBJ2-1; CDR3 protein: CASSVVAGYNEQFF; CDR3 DNA: TGTGCCAGCAGTGTTGTGGCGGGGTACAATGAGCAGTTCTTC
clone size: -; D gene: -; V gene: TRBV5-1; J gene: TRBJ2-7; CDR3 protein: CASNRGGEQYF; CDR3 DNA: TGCGCCAGCAACCGGGGAGGCGAGCAGTACTTC
clone size: -; D gene: -; V gene: TRBV10-1; J gene: TRBJ2-1; CDR3 protein: CASSEWRGGHNEQFF; CDR3 DNA: TGCGCCAGCAGTGAGTGGAGGGGGGGACACAATGAGCAGTTCTTC
clone size: -; D gene: TRBD1; V gene: TRBV5-1; J gene: TRBJ2-1; CDR3 protein: CASSFRQGYINEQFF; CDR3 DNA: TGCGCCAGCAGCTTCAGACAGGGCTACATCAATGAGCAGTTCTTC
clone size: -; D gene: TRBD1; V gene: TRBV19; J gene: TRBJ1-4; CDR3 protein: CASGGQGVEKLFF; CDR3 DNA: TGTGCCAGTGGGGGACAGGGGGTTGAAAAACTGTTTTTT
clone size: -; D gene: TRBD2; V gene: TRBV28; J gene: TRBJ2-3; CDR3 protein: CASSLLAGGPEISQYF; CDR3 DNA: TGTGCCAGCTCCTTATTAGCGGGAGGGCCTGAGATTTCGCAGTATTTT
clone size: -; D gene: -; V gene: TRBV6-6; J gene: TRBJ1-5; CDR3 protein: CASSRDLNQPQHF; CDR3 DNA: TGTGCCAGCAGCAGGGATCTCAATCAGCCCCAGCATTTT
clone size: -; D gene: -; V gene: TRBV11-2; J gene: TRBJ2-7; CDR3 protein: CASSLTGIEQYF; CDR3 DNA: TGTGCCAGCAGCCTAACAGGGATCGAGCAGTACTTC
clone size: -; D gene: -; V gene: TRBV30; J gene: TRBJ1-4; CDR3 protein: CAWSVQAREKLFF; CDR3 DNA: TGTGCCTGGAGTGTACAGGCCCGTGAAAAACTGTTTTTT
clone size: -; D gene: -; V gene: TRBV29-1; J gene: TRBJ1-1; CDR3 protein: CSYRDGAEAFF; CDR3 DNA: TGCAGCTACAGGGACGGAGCTGAAGCTTTCTTT
clone size: -; D gene: -; V gene: TRBV6-5; J gene: TRBJ2-7; CDR3 protein: CASRSGGGSEQYF; CDR3 DNA: TGTGCCAGCAGGTCGGGTGGTGGGAGCGAGCAGTACTTC
clone size: -; D gene: -; V gene: TRBV11-3; J gene: TRBJ1-1; CDR3 protein: CASSFQRDTEAFF; CDR3 DNA: TGTGCCAGCAGCTTCCAAAGGGACACCGAAGCTTTCTTT
clone size: -; D gene: TRBD2; V gene: TRBV4-2; J gene: TRBJ2-1; CDR3 protein: CASSQVEAGRYNEQFF; CDR3 DNA: TGTGCCAGCAGCCAAGTTGAAGCGGGACGCTACAATGAGCAGTTCTTC
clone size: -; D gene: -; V gene: TRBV28; J gene: TRBJ2-5; CDR3 protein: CASSLRSREWETQYF; CDR3 DNA: TGTGCCAGCAGTTTGCGGAGTCGGGAGTGGGAGACCCAGTACTTC
clone size: -; D gene: -; V gene: TRBV6-5; J gene: TRBJ1-2; CDR3 protein: CASSYSTGHYGYTF; CDR3 DNA: TGTGCCAGCAGTTATTCAACAGGCCACTATGGCTACACCTTC
clone size: -; D gene: -; V gene: TRBV9; J gene: TRBJ1-2; CDR3 protein: CASSVIGGNYGYTF; CDR3 DNA: TGTGCCAGCAGCGTAATAGGCGGTAACTATGGCTACACCTTC
clone size: -; D gene: -; V gene: TRBV10-3; J gene: TRBJ1-5; CDR3 protein: CAISGGNQPQHF; CDR3 DNA: TGTGCCATCAGTGGAGGAAATCAGCCCCAGCATTTT
clone size: -; D gene: -; V gene: TRBV7-9; J gene: TRBJ1-2; CDR3 protein: CASSQVAGESYGYTF; CDR3 DNA: TGTGCCAGCAGCCAAGTTGCGGGGGAATCGTATGGCTACACCTTC
clone size: -; D gene: -; V gene: TRBV6-1; J gene: TRBJ1-3; CDR3 protein: CASSEPGTVIENTIYF; CDR3 DNA: TGTGCCAGCAGTGAACCAGGAACAGTCATAGAGAACACCATATATTTT
clone size: -; D gene: -; V gene: TRBV11-2; J gene: TRBJ2-7; CDR3 protein: CASSSLASWGEQYF; CDR3 DNA: TGTGCCAGCAGCTCCCTAGCGTCATGGGGCGAGCAGTACTTC
clone size: -; D gene: -; V gene: TRBV7-2; J gene: TRBJ2-7; CDR3 protein: CASRQDRQSYEQYF; CDR3 DNA: TGTGCCAGCAGACAAGACAGACAATCCTACGAGCAGTACTTC
clone size: -; D gene: -; V gene: TRBV6-1; J gene: TRBJ1-5; CDR3 protein: CASSYNQPQHF; CDR3 DNA: TGTGCCAGCAGTTATAATCAGCCCCAGCATTTT
clone size: -; D gene: -; V gene: TRBV6-5; J gene: TRBJ1-2; CDR3 protein: CASSYSEGLYGYTF; CDR3 DNA: TGTGCCAGCAGTTACTCGGAGGGGCTCTATGGCTACACCTTC
clone size: -; D gene: TRBD1; V gene: TRBV30; J gene: TRBJ1-3; CDR3 protein: CAWGDPTGGERAGNTIYF; CDR3 DNA: TGTGCCTGGGGTGACCCAACAGGGGGCGAAAGGGCTGGAAACACCATATATTTT
clone size: -; D gene: -; V gene: TRBV28; J gene: TRBJ1-1; CDR3 protein: CASSRQPTEAFF; CDR3 DNA: TGTGCCAGCAGTCGACAGCCCACTGAAGCTTTCTTT
clone size: -; D gene: -; V gene: TRBV12-5; J gene: TRBJ2-1; CDR3 protein: CASGLTLGGEQFF; CDR3 DNA: TGTGCTAGTGGTCTCACGTTAGGGGGTGAGCAGTTCTTC
clone size: once; D gene: -; V gene: TRBV7-9; J gene: TRBJ1-2; CDR3 protein: CASSLTANYGYTF; CDR3 DNA: TGTGCCAGCAGCTTGACAGCCAACTATGGCTACACCTTC
clone size: -; D gene: TRBD2; V gene: TRBV4-1; J gene: TRBJ2-5; CDR3 protein: CASSQGGREETQYF; CDR3 DNA: TGCGCCAGCAGCCAAGGTGGGAGGGAAGAGACCCAGTACTTC
clone size: -; D gene: TRBD1; V gene: TRBV30; J gene: TRBJ2-7; CDR3 protein: CAWSERRRGQGPEQYF; CDR3 DNA: TGTGCCTGGAGTGAACGGAGAAGGGGACAGGGCCCCGAGCAGTACTTC
clone size: -; D gene: TRBD1; V gene: TRBV28; J gene: TRBJ2-5; CDR3 protein: CASIKAGGETQYF; CDR3 DNA: TGTGCCAGCATCAAAGCAGGGGGAGAGACCCAGTACTTC
clone size: once; D gene: -; V gene: TRBV6-6; J gene: TRBJ1-2; CDR3 protein: CASSSDIWGYTF; CDR3 DNA: TGTGCCAGCAGTTCGGACATTTGGGGCTACACCTTC
clone size: -; D gene: -; V gene: TRBV5-6; J gene: TRBJ2-2; CDR3 protein: CASSLAVEAENTGELFF; CDR3 DNA: TGTGCCAGCAGCTTGGCCGTCGAGGCGGAGAACACCGGGGAGCTGTTTTTT
clone size: -; D gene: -; V gene: TRBV6-1; J gene: TRBJ2-6; CDR3 protein: CASTMEGAGANVLTF; CDR3 DNA: TGTGCCAGCACCATGGAGGGTGCTGGGGCCAACGTCCTGACTTTC
clone size: -; D gene: -; V gene: TRBV10-2; J gene: TRBJ1-2; CDR3 protein: CASISGIYGYTF; CDR3 DNA: TGCGCCAGCATTTCAGGGATCTATGGCTACACCTTC
clone size: -; D gene: -; V gene: TRBV6-5; J gene: TRBJ1-1; CDR3 protein: CASTQDLGTEAFF; CDR3 DNA: TGTGCCAGCACACAGGATTTGGGCACTGAAGCTTTCTTT